This T cell receptor (beta chain) is from a study of T cell repertoires in cytomegalovirus infection. Study-wide results and limits: The response measured ex vivo was dominated by TCR beta clonotypes (HLA-C-restricted and CMV-specific).

Per the germline V gene, CDR1 is MNHEY and CDR2 is SVGEGT. This CDR3 is built from 18 residues. The V and J ends lost 5 bases and 7 bases, in that order; junction bases with no gene match: 19. TCRdb fed the reads into MiXCR, producing one record per CDR3 protein. This sample has more than 400,000 distinct CDR3 sequences, with 26% found just once. A word on this clonotype: Its specificity is unknown.

Sequenced material: PBMCs. The receptor comes from a human donor in good health (CMV status not recorded). Some clones in this sample may be carry-over from other donors' samples. The V call is TRBV6-2 or TRBV6-3, the J call TRBJ2-7; TRBD2 matches at 11 bases. The CDR3 DNA reads TGTGCCAGCAGTCACAACGGACTAGCGGGCACCTCCTACAGGGAGCAGTACTTC. This gives the protein CASSHNGLAGTSYREQYF.